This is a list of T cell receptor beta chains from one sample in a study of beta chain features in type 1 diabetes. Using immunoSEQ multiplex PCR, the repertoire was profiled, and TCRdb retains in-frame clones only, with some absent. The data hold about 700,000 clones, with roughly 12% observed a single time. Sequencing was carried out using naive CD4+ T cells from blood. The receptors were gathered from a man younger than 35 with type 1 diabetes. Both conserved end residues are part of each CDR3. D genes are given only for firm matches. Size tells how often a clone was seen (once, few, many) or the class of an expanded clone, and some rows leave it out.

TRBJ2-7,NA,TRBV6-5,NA,TGTGCCAGCAGCGAAAGGGGATACGAGCAGTACTTC,CASSERGYEQYF
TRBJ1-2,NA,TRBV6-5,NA,TGTGCCAGCAGTTACTCGGGGGGGAACTATGGCTACACCTTC,CASSYSGGNYGYTF
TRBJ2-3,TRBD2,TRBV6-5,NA,TGTGCCAGCAGCGGACTAGCGGGGGTAGATACGCAGTATTTT,CASSGLAGVDTQYF
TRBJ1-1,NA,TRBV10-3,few,TGTGCCATCAGTGAGTCGCGGGTCGAGTTGAACACTGAAGCTTTCTTT,CAISESRVELNTEAFF
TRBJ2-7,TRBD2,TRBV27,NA,TGTGCCAGCCATAGACTAGCGGGGAATCACGAGCAGTACTTC,CASHRLAGNHEQYF
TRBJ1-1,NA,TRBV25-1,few,TGTGCCAGCAGTGAATACAGAGGGAACACTGAAGCTTTCTTT,CASSEYRGNTEAFF
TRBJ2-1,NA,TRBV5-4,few,TGTGCCAGCAGCCAGCACGGGACCAGTATTGGGCAGTTCTTC,CASSQHGTSIGQFF
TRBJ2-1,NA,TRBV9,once,TGTGCCAGCAGCGTTGGGGGCCGCTATTCCTACAATGAGCAGTTCTTC,CASSVGGRYSYNEQFF
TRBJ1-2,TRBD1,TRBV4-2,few,TGTGCCAGCAGCCAAGAGTACGCAGGGGGCTATGGCTACACCTTC,CASSQEYAGGYGYTF
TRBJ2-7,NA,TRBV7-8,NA,TGTGCCAGCAGCTTAGCGCCGGGACTCGCAGTCTACGAGCAGTACTTC,CASSLAPGLAVYEQYF
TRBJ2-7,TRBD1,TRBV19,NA,TGTGCCAGTAGTTACTTAACCGGGACAGGGGATTACGAGCAGTACTTC,CASSYLTGTGDYEQYF
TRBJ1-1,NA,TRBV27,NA,TGTGCCAGCAGTTCAGTGGTGAACACTGAAGCTTTCTTT,CASSSVVNTEAFF
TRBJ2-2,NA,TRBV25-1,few,TGTGCCAGCAGTGCCTTCGGGACTTCGAACACCGGGGAGCTGTTTTTT,CASSAFGTSNTGELFF
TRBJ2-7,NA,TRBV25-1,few,TGTGCCAGCAGTAGTGAGGGAGGCGAGCAGTACTTC,CASSSEGGEQYF
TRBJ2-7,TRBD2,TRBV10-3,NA,TGTGCCATCAGTCCTTCGGGACTAGCGGGCTACGAGCAGTACTTC,CAISPSGLAGYEQYF
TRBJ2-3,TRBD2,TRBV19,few,TGTGCCAGTAGTGCCCGACTAGCTCGACCCCCAGATACGCAGTATTTT,CASSARLARPPDTQYF
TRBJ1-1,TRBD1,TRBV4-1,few,TGCGCCAGCAGCCACCCCGGGGGACAGGGGGGTTTGAACACTGAAGCTTTCTTT,CASSHPGGQGGLNTEAFF
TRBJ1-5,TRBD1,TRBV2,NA,TGTGCCAGCAGATTGGGACAGCTTCAGCCCCAGCATTTT,CASRLGQLQPQHF
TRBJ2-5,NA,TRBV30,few,TGTGCCTGGGGCCAGGGGGGAGAGACCCAGTACTTC,CAWGQGGETQYF
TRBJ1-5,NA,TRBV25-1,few,TGTGCCAGCAGTGACTCCGTACAGAGCAATCAGCCCCAGCATTTT,CASSDSVQSNQPQHF
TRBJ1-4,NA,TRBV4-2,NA,TGTGCCAGCAGCCCCCAAGACCCTTTGGAAAAACTGTTTTTT,CASSPQDPLEKLFF
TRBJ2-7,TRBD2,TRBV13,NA,TGTGCCAGCAGCCCCGGGGCTAGCGGGGGGGAGCAGTACTTC,CASSPGASGGEQYF
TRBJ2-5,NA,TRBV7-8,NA,TGTGCCAGCAGCTTCCCGGAGACAGAGACCCAGTACTTC,CASSFPETETQYF
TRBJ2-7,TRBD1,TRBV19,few,TGTGCCAGTAGTATAGGAGGAACCGGGACAGGGGGCGACGAGCAGTACTTC,CASSIGGTGTGGDEQYF